Presented here are 19 T cell receptor beta chains from one specimen sequenced in a study of spatial heterogeneity in lung cancer. TCRdb redid the calling of the 5' RACE reads with MiXCR, one entry per CDR3 protein. The data contain tens of thousands of distinct CDR3 sequences, under 8% of them singletons. The time point is: sample taken at primary tumor resection. Sequencing used PBMCs, obtained at surgery. The receptors come from a female donor with early-stage non-small cell lung cancer.

This clonotype has a count of ten or more. This chain joins TRBV20-1 and TRBJ2-7, with 9 positions matching TRBD2. This CDR3 has 13 residues. The ends lost 7 bases at V and 7 bases at J; junction bases unmatched: 11. Germline V gene data show CDR1 as DFQATT and CDR2 as SNEGSKA (reference sequence). CDR3 sequence reads: CSGFRREGGEQYF. Written as DNA, the CDR3 is TGCAGTGGGTTTCGGCGGGAGGGCGGAGAGCAGTACTTC.

The chain employs TRBV5-1 and TRBJ2-1; D possibly uses TRBD1 or TRBD2 (5 bases each). The germline V gene encodes CDR1 SGHRS and CDR2 YFSETQ. The CDR3 is made up of 15 amino acids. Trimming cost V 3 bases and J 3 bases, with 13 bases left between them. The CDR3 reads CASSSYRDLYNEQFF. The CDR3, as DNA: TGCGCCAGCAGCTCGTACCGGGACCTCTACAATGAGCAGTTCTTC.

This clonotype has a count of ten or more. The V gene is TRBV7-9, the J gene TRBJ1-6, with TRBD1 as a possible D gene (5 bases). V was trimmed by 1 base and J by 7 bases, leaving 8 bases between them. This CDR3 is 14 amino acids long. Germline V gene data show CDR1 as SEHNR and CDR2 as FQNEAQ (reference sequence). CDR3 sequence: CASSLGEGNSPLHF. CDR3 in DNA: TGTGCCAGCAGCTTAGGTGAGGGGAATTCACCCCTCCACTTT. The variable domain in full, with the rest retrieved from reference TRBV7-9 and TRBJ1-6, is DTGVSQNPRHKITKRGQNVTFRCDPISEHNRLYWYRQTLGQGPEFLTYFQNEAQLEKSRLLSDRFSAERPKGSFSTLEIQRTEQGDSAMYLCASSLGEGNSPLHFGNGTRLTVT.

This clonotype was observed many times. This sequence joins TRBV6-2 or TRBV6-3 and TRBJ2-5; D possibly corresponds to TRBD2 (6 bases). With 4 bases removed from V and 5 bases from J, the gap between germline ends came to 20 bases. The CDR3 spans 16 residues. Per the germline V gene, CDR1 is MNHEY and CDR2 is SVGEGT. The CDR3 loop is CASSSWRRAKEETQYF. In DNA form, the CDR3 reads TGTGCCAGCAGTTCTTGGCGGAGGGCCAAGGAGGAGACCCAGTACTTC.

The rearrangement joins TRBV30 to TRBJ1-1; D not certain. Per germline, CDR1 GTSNPN and CDR2 SVGIG (reference sequence). The CDR3 spans 10 residues. V was shortened by 5 bases and J by 4 bases, with 5 bases between the two germline ends. The CDR3 sequence is CAWAITEAFF. In DNA form, the CDR3 reads TGTGCCTGGGCAATCACTGAAGCTTTCTTT.

This clonotype was found many times. The genes are TRBV12-3 or TRBV12-4 and TRBJ2-2, with D perhaps matching TRBD2 (7 bases). The CDR3 is 15 amino acids. V dropped 6 bases and J dropped 8 bases, with 19 bases sitting between them. The CDR3 DNA reads TGTGCCAGCAGCCCCCCCGCCGGGGGGCCTGGGGAGCTGTTTTTT. Translation gives CASSPPAGGPGELFF.

This clonotype appeared many times. The J gene is TRBJ2-7, the V gene TRBV29-1, with D hard to call. The CDR3 spans 15 residues. The V end lost 7 bases, the J end lost 0 bases, and 19 bases lay between the germline ends. The germline CDR1 and CDR2 sequences are SQVTM and ANQGSEA. CDR3 sequence: CSATTRDRSSYEQYF. CDR3 coding DNA: TGCAGCGCCACTACGAGAGACCGGAGCTCCTACGAGCAGTACTTC.

Many counts were recorded for this clonotype. This chain links TRBV24-1 with TRBJ2-3; 8 nucleotides align to TRBD1. From germline, CDR1 is KGHDR and CDR2 SFDVKD. The CDR3 is 14 residues long. Trimming cost V 9 bases and J 2 bases; bases outside gene matches: 6. The CDR3 DNA is TGTGCCACCGCTCCGGGACAGGACACAGATACGCAGTATTTT. Its protein product is CATAPGQDTDTQYF.

This clonotype showed up many times. This rearrangement joins TRBV4-2 to TRBJ1-1; TRBD1 might be the D (5 bases). V gave up 0 bases and J gave up 2 bases, with 10 bases separating them. CDR1 is LGHNA and CDR2 is YNFKEQ in the germline V gene. This CDR3 is built from 15 residues. The CDR3 reads CASSQDGGFNTEAFF. CDR3 nucleotides: TGTGCCAGCAGCCAAGATGGGGGGTTCAACACTGAAGCTTTCTTT.

Relative to its sample, this clonotype is medium-sized. The chain combines TRBV5-1 with TRBJ1-6, with 8 bases aligning to TRBD1. CDR1 SGHRS and CDR2 YFSETQ come from the germline V gene. There are 14 residues in the CDR3. V lost 4 bases and J lost 10; bases outside the gene matches: 7. The DNA for the CDR3 is TGCGCCAGCAGCAGGACAGGGCTAGGCTCACCCCTCCACTTT. Its translation: CASSRTGLGSPLHF.

Concerning this clonotype: One base away lies a much larger clone, so this may be a sequencing read error. Since the CDR3 does not end with the conserved phenylalanine or tryptophan, this likely comes from a read error. The V and J genes are TRBV11-2 and TRBJ2-1, with D possibly called TRBD1 or TRBD2 (6 bases each). The germline V and J ends were trimmed by 5 bases and 10 bases, with 18 bases remaining between them. The CDR3 is 14 residues long. Per the germline V gene, CDR1 is SGHAT and CDR2 is FQNNGV. CDR3 DNA: TGTGCCAGCAGCATTGGGCCTCAAGGGGGGGAGCAGTTCCTC. Amino acids: CASSIGPQGGEQFL.

This clonotype was observed many times. The V call is TRBV5-1, the J call TRBJ1-2; D perhaps matches TRBD1 (5 bases). Germline CDR1 SGHRS, CDR2 YFSETQ. V lost 4 bases and J 3 bases, leaving 7 bases between the germline ends. The CDR3 runs to 12 residues. The CDR3, as DNA: TGCGCCAGCAGCCAGGGTGACTATGGCTACACCTTC. The encoded protein is CASSQGDYGYTF.

The chain joins TRBV20-1 to TRBJ1-5, with 9 bases that match TRBD1. CDR1 is DFQATT, CDR2 SNEGSKA, per germline (reference sequence). After removal of 6 bases from V and 3 bases from J, the junction contained 6 bases not matched to a gene. The CDR3 consists of 14 residues. The DNA of the CDR3 is TGCAGTGCCCCGGACAGGGGCGACAATCAGCCCCAGCATTTT. Residues: CSAPDRGDNQPQHF.

Points on this clonotype: This sequence may be a read error, since a much larger clone differs from it by one base. The chain recombines TRBV7-9 with TRBJ2-3; D possibly uses TRBD1 or TRBD2 (5 bases each). Between the trimmed V and J ends, which lost 2 bases and 2 bases, there was a span of 17 bases. This CDR3 has 17 residues. Germline CDR1 reads SEHNR; CDR2 reads FQNEAQ (reference sequence). The CDR3 sequence is CASSLYSHRGITDTQYF. CDR3 nucleotide sequence: TGTGCCAGCAGCTTATACTCGCATCGGGGCATCACAGATACGCAGTATTTT.

V is TRBV5-4 and J is TRBJ2-5, with D hard to call. Germline-derived CDR1 and CDR2 are SGHNT and YYREEE (reference sequence). V was shortened by 0 bases and J by 0 bases, with 3 bases between the two germline ends. The CDR3 runs to 13 residues. CDR3 DNA: TGTGCCAGCAGCTTGGAGTACCAAGAGACCCAGTACTTC. Its protein product is CASSLEYQETQYF.

By share, this clonotype ranks as large. The genes are TRBV5-1 and TRBJ2-5; the match to TRBD1 covers 8 bases. Trimming took 2 bases from V and 3 from J; bases not matched to a gene: 6. The germline CDR1 and CDR2 sequences are SGHRS and YFSETQ. This CDR3 region has 15 residues. The CDR3 nucleotides are TGCGCCAGCAGCTTAATGGGACAGGCTAAAGAGACCCAGTACTTC. Translation: CASSLMGQAKETQYF. The variable domain in full, with the rest retrieved from reference TRBV5-1 and TRBJ2-5, is KAGVTQTPRYLIKTRGQQVTLSCSPISGHRSVSWYQQTPGQGLQFLFEYFSETQRNKGNFPGRFSGRQFSNSRSEMNVSTLELGDSALYLCASSLMGQAKETQYFGPGTRLLVL.

This clonotype was recorded a few times. V usage is TRBV20-1 and J usage is TRBJ2-7; tentatively, D is TRBD2 (6 bases). In germline, CDR1 is DFQATT, CDR2 SNEGSKA (reference sequence). V was shortened by 1 base and J by 6 bases, with 13 bases between the two germline ends. The CDR3 runs to 13 residues. CDR3 residues: CSARAGLRVEQYF. Here the CDR3 DNA reads TGCAGTGCTAGAGCCGGACTACGTGTCGAGCAGTACTTC.

In this sample, this clonotype turned up a few times. The rearrangement joins TRBV6-5 to TRBJ2-1, with 11 bases identical to TRBD2. In germline, CDR1 is MNHEY, CDR2 SVGAGI. The CDR3 loop spans 16 amino acids. Trimming at V came to 6 bases and at J to 8 bases, leaving 12 bases not matched to a gene. CDR3 sequence reads: CASRASTSGSTDEQFF. CDR3 nucleotide sequence: TGTGCCAGCAGGGCATCTACTAGCGGGAGTACGGATGAGCAGTTCTTC.

This clonotype was counted ten times or more. The chain combines TRBV20-1 with TRBJ2-3, with TRBD2 identical over 10 bases. The ends lost 5 bases at V and 6 bases at J; junction bases unmatched: 11. The germline gives CDR1 DFQATT, CDR2 SNEGSKA (reference sequence). The length of the CDR3 is 15 residues. The CDR3 sequence: CSAGPGTSVVDTQYF. The CDR3 DNA reads TGCAGTGCTGGGCCCGGGACTAGCGTAGTGGATACGCAGTATTTT.